These T cell receptor beta chains were read from a single sample in a study of T cell responses to AZD1222 COVID-19 vaccine. Method: immunoSEQ multiplex PCR; TCRdb's copy keeps in-frame clones and lacks some. The table has about 96,000 clones, 89% seen once. Source: peripheral blood, taken on day 0 of AZD1222 vaccination. The source of these receptors is an adult in good health. Both conserved end residues are part of each CDR3. Each record gives: clone size, D gene, J gene, V gene, CDR3 length, CDR3 protein, CDR3 DNA. A D gene is named only where the DNA matches it firmly. Part of the rows lack a size; the others show once, few, many or a class for expanded clones.

abundance: NA
d_gene: TRBD1
j_gene: TRBJ2-5
v_gene: TRBV25-1
len: 13
CDR3aa: CASRDRVQETQYF
CDR3nt: TGTGCCAGCAGGGACAGGGTCCAAGAGACCCAGTACTTC

abundance: NA
d_gene: TRBD2
j_gene: TRBJ2-1
v_gene: TRBV5-1
len: 17
CDR3aa: CASSATRTSGGYNEQFF
CDR3nt: TGCGCCAGCAGCGCGACCCGGACTAGCGGGGGCTACAATGAGCAGTTCTTC

abundance: NA
d_gene: NA
j_gene: TRBJ1-5
v_gene: TRBV6-5
len: 15
CDR3aa: CASRPTGFSNQPQHF
CDR3nt: TGTGCCAGCAGACCCACAGGGTTTAGCAATCAGCCCCAGCATTTT

abundance: NA
d_gene: TRBD1
j_gene: TRBJ2-7
v_gene: TRBV27
len: 13
CDR3aa: CASSLGTGGEQYF
CDR3nt: TGTGCCAGCAGTTTAGGGACAGGGGGCGAGCAGTACTTC

abundance: NA
d_gene: NA
j_gene: TRBJ1-2
v_gene: TRBV9
len: 15
CDR3aa: CASSVVGEGTYGYTF
CDR3nt: TGTGCCAGCAGCGTAGTGGGAGAGGGAACCTATGGCTACACCTTC

abundance: NA
d_gene: NA
j_gene: TRBJ1-1
v_gene: TRBV24-1
len: 12
CDR3aa: CATSPKTPEAFF
CDR3nt: TGTGCCACCAGCCCGAAGACACCCGAAGCTTTCTTT

abundance: NA
d_gene: TRBD2
j_gene: TRBJ2-5
v_gene: TRBV4-2
len: 17
CDR3aa: CASSQGGTSGAQETQYF
CDR3nt: TGTGCCAGCAGCCAGGGGGGGACTAGCGGGGCCCAAGAGACCCAGTACTTC

abundance: NA
d_gene: NA
j_gene: TRBJ2-7
v_gene: TRBV7-9
len: 12
CDR3aa: CASSLVGIEQYF
CDR3nt: TGTGCCAGCAGCTTAGTAGGGATCGAGCAGTACTTC

abundance: few
d_gene: NA
j_gene: TRBJ2-5
v_gene: TRBV11-3
len: 15
CDR3aa: CASSLGAGAAETQYF
CDR3nt: TGTGCCAGCAGCTTAGGCGCAGGCGCGGCGGAGACCCAGTACTTC

abundance: NA
d_gene: NA
j_gene: TRBJ2-1
v_gene: TRBV4-2
len: 13
CDR3aa: CASSQDAGNEQFF
CDR3nt: TGTGCCAGCAGCCAAGACGCTGGGAATGAGCAGTTCTTC

abundance: NA
d_gene: TRBD1
j_gene: TRBJ1-4
v_gene: TRBV28
len: 15
CDR3aa: CASSLGQGADEKLFF
CDR3nt: TGTGCCAGCAGTTTGGGGCAGGGGGCTGATGAAAAACTGTTTTTT

abundance: NA
d_gene: NA
j_gene: TRBJ2-7
v_gene: TRBV12-5
len: 13
CDR3aa: CASGPKSSYEQYF
CDR3nt: TGTGCTAGTGGGCCGAAGAGCTCCTACGAGCAGTACTTC

abundance: NA
d_gene: TRBD2
j_gene: TRBJ2-1
v_gene: TRBV19
len: 15
CDR3aa: CASTKSGGSYNEQFF
CDR3nt: TGTGCCAGTACTAAAAGCGGGGGCTCCTACAATGAGCAGTTCTTC

abundance: NA
d_gene: NA
j_gene: TRBJ1-5
v_gene: TRBV19
len: 15
CDR3aa: CASTLRHLSNQPQHF
CDR3nt: TGTGCCAGTACCCTTCGGCACTTAAGCAATCAGCCCCAGCATTTT

abundance: NA
d_gene: TRBD1
j_gene: TRBJ1-3
v_gene: TRBV19
len: 15
CDR3aa: CASGQTGGSGNTIYF
CDR3nt: TGTGCCAGTGGCCAGACAGGGGGCTCTGGAAACACCATATATTTT

abundance: NA
d_gene: TRBD1
j_gene: TRBJ1-6
v_gene: TRBV5-1
len: 16
CDR3aa: CASSLGQGAGNSPLHF
CDR3nt: TGCGCCAGCAGCTTGGGCCAGGGGGCTGGGAATTCACCCCTCCACTTT

abundance: NA
d_gene: TRBD2
j_gene: TRBJ2-7
v_gene: TRBV9
len: 16
CDR3aa: CASSVGERGVLLEQYF
CDR3nt: TGTGCCAGCAGCGTAGGCGAGCGGGGGGTCCTTTTGGAGCAGTACTTC

abundance: NA
d_gene: NA
j_gene: TRBJ2-1
v_gene: TRBV5-1
len: 14
CDR3aa: CASSLALEVGEQFF
CDR3nt: TGCGCCAGCAGCTTGGCCCTAGAGGTTGGGGAGCAGTTCTTC

abundance: NA
d_gene: NA
j_gene: TRBJ1-5
v_gene: TRBV2
len: 15
CDR3aa: CASSEQALGYQPQHF
CDR3nt: TGTGCCAGCAGTGAACAGGCTTTGGGTTATCAGCCCCAGCATTTT

abundance: NA
d_gene: NA
j_gene: TRBJ1-4
v_gene: TRBV5-6
len: 14
CDR3aa: CASSQRQSNEKLFF
CDR3nt: TGTGCCAGCAGCCAACGACAGAGTAATGAAAAACTGTTTTTT

abundance: NA
d_gene: TRBD1
j_gene: TRBJ1-2
v_gene: TRBV5-6
len: 16
CDR3aa: CASSLGTGSTSYGYTF
CDR3nt: TGTGCCAGCAGCCTAGGGACAGGGTCCACATCTTATGGCTACACCTTC

abundance: NA
d_gene: NA
j_gene: TRBJ2-5
v_gene: TRBV11-2
len: 15
CDR3aa: CASSLGGLREETQYF
CDR3nt: TGTGCCAGCAGCTTAGGGGGGTTGAGGGAAGAGACCCAGTACTTC

abundance: NA
d_gene: TRBD1
j_gene: TRBJ1-5
v_gene: TRBV2
len: 16
CDR3aa: CASSSGTAYSNQPQHF
CDR3nt: TGTGCCAGCAGTTCTGGGACAGCATATAGCAATCAGCCCCAGCATTTT

abundance: NA
d_gene: TRBD1
j_gene: TRBJ2-7
v_gene: TRBV11-1
len: 15
CDR3aa: CASSSDRGLTYEQYF
CDR3nt: TGTGCCAGCAGCTCAGACAGGGGCTTAACCTACGAGCAGTACTTC

abundance: NA
d_gene: TRBD1
j_gene: TRBJ1-2
v_gene: TRBV11-2
len: 17
CDR3aa: CASSLGPGTGLPGGYTF
CDR3nt: TGTGCCAGCAGCTTAGGACCCGGGACAGGGCTTCCCGGGGGCTACACCTTC

abundance: medium-sized
d_gene: NA
j_gene: TRBJ1-2
v_gene: TRBV7-9
len: 12
CDR3aa: CASSLAHHGYTF
CDR3nt: TGTGCCAGCAGCTTAGCACATCATGGCTACACCTTC

abundance: NA
d_gene: TRBD1
j_gene: TRBJ2-7
v_gene: TRBV10-3
len: 13
CDR3aa: CAISGGQGSEQYF
CDR3nt: TGTGCCATCAGTGGGGGACAGGGAAGTGAGCAGTACTTC

abundance: NA
d_gene: NA
j_gene: TRBJ2-3
v_gene: TRBV12-3/TRBV12-4
len: 13
CDR3aa: CASIAVSTDTQYF
CDR3nt: TGTGCCAGCATAGCGGTTAGCACAGATACGCAGTATTTT

abundance: NA
d_gene: NA
j_gene: TRBJ1-5
v_gene: TRBV5-1
len: 13
CDR3aa: CASSLEGHQPQHF
CDR3nt: TGCGCCAGCAGCTTGGAAGGGCACCAGCCCCAGCATTTT

abundance: NA
d_gene: NA
j_gene: TRBJ1-1
v_gene: TRBV7-6
len: 14
CDR3aa: CASSLQGVSTEAFF
CDR3nt: TGTGCCAGCAGCTTACAAGGGGTGAGCACTGAAGCTTTCTTT

abundance: NA
d_gene: NA
j_gene: TRBJ1-1
v_gene: TRBV19
len: 13
CDR3aa: CASSPQGYTEAFF
CDR3nt: TGTGCCAGTAGTCCCCAGGGATACACTGAAGCTTTCTTT

abundance: once
d_gene: TRBD1
j_gene: TRBJ1-5
v_gene: TRBV10-3
len: 17
CDR3aa: CAISEQWAGGVVQPQHF
CDR3nt: TGTGCCATCAGTGAACAATGGGCAGGGGGCGTCGTACAGCCCCAGCATTTT

abundance: NA
d_gene: NA
j_gene: TRBJ2-7
v_gene: TRBV24-1
len: 15
CDR3aa: CATSSGITGSYEQYF
CDR3nt: TGTGCCACCAGTTCGGGGATTACGGGCTCCTACGAGCAGTACTTC

abundance: few
d_gene: TRBD1
j_gene: TRBJ1-1
v_gene: TRBV27
len: 18
CDR3aa: CASSLFGQALDLNTEAFF
CDR3nt: TGTGCCAGCAGTTTATTTGGACAGGCCCTCGATTTGAACACTGAAGCTTTCTTT

abundance: NA
d_gene: TRBD1
j_gene: TRBJ1-3
v_gene: TRBV5-4
len: 16
CDR3aa: CASRGGDSPPGNTIYF
CDR3nt: TGTGCCAGCAGGGGCGGGGACAGCCCTCCTGGAAACACCATATATTTT

abundance: NA
d_gene: NA
j_gene: TRBJ2-7
v_gene: TRBV5-5
len: 13
CDR3aa: CASSLPDHYEQYF
CDR3nt: TGTGCCAGCTCCCTTCCCGATCACTACGAGCAGTACTTC

abundance: NA
d_gene: NA
j_gene: TRBJ2-2
v_gene: TRBV19
len: 16
CDR3aa: CASSSSPGVFTGELFF
CDR3nt: TGTGCCAGTAGTTCTTCCCCCGGCGTGTTCACCGGGGAGCTGTTTTTT

abundance: NA
d_gene: TRBD1
j_gene: TRBJ2-7
v_gene: TRBV5-1
len: 14
CDR3aa: CASSLGTGLYEQYF
CDR3nt: TGCGCCAGCAGCTTAGGGACAGGACTCTACGAGCAGTACTTC

abundance: NA
d_gene: NA
j_gene: TRBJ2-7
v_gene: TRBV2
len: 14
CDR3aa: CASSVTAGRHEQYF
CDR3nt: TGTGCCAGCAGTGTCACGGCAGGGAGGCACGAGCAGTACTTC

abundance: NA
d_gene: NA
j_gene: TRBJ1-1
v_gene: TRBV5-4
len: 12
CDR3aa: CASSLDSLEAFF
CDR3nt: TGTGCCAGCAGCTTGGACAGCCTTGAAGCTTTCTTT

abundance: NA
d_gene: NA
j_gene: TRBJ2-3
v_gene: TRBV18
len: 11
CDR3aa: CASSFGNTQYF
CDR3nt: TGTGCCAGCTCATTCGGGAATACGCAGTATTTT

abundance: NA
d_gene: NA
j_gene: TRBJ1-1
v_gene: TRBV10-2
len: 12
CDR3aa: CASSEGGAEAFF
CDR3nt: TGCGCCAGCAGTGAGGGAGGGGCTGAAGCTTTCTTT

abundance: NA
d_gene: NA
j_gene: TRBJ2-3
v_gene: TRBV29-1
len: 13
CDR3aa: CSVDSGVTDTQYF
CDR3nt: TGCAGCGTTGATTCGGGGGTAACAGATACGCAGTATTTT

abundance: few
d_gene: NA
j_gene: TRBJ1-1
v_gene: TRBV6-1
len: 14
CDR3aa: CASSEQGFNTEAFF
CDR3nt: TGTGCCAGCAGTGAACAGGGGTTTAACACTGAAGCTTTCTTT

abundance: NA
d_gene: TRBD2
j_gene: TRBJ2-1
v_gene: TRBV7-3
len: 16
CDR3aa: CASSLGGTSGSNEQFF
CDR3nt: TGTGCCAGCAGCTTAGGAGGGACTAGCGGTTCCAATGAGCAGTTCTTC

abundance: NA
d_gene: TRBD1
j_gene: TRBJ2-6
v_gene: TRBV13
len: 17
CDR3aa: CASSADRGLSGANVLTF
CDR3nt: TGTGCCAGCAGCGCGGACAGGGGGCTCTCTGGGGCCAACGTCCTGACTTTC

abundance: NA
d_gene: TRBD2
j_gene: TRBJ2-4
v_gene: TRBV19
len: 15
CDR3aa: CASAASGEAKNIQYF
CDR3nt: TGTGCCAGTGCTGCTAGCGGGGAGGCCAAAAACATTCAGTACTTC

abundance: NA
d_gene: NA
j_gene: TRBJ2-1
v_gene: TRBV6-5
len: 12
CDR3aa: CASSYLGDEQFF
CDR3nt: TGTGCCAGCAGTTACCTAGGGGATGAGCAGTTCTTC

abundance: NA
d_gene: NA
j_gene: TRBJ2-7
v_gene: TRBV4-1
len: 13
CDR3aa: CASSPPELYEQYF
CDR3nt: TGCGCCAGCAGCCCCCCCGAGCTCTACGAGCAGTACTTC

abundance: NA
d_gene: NA
j_gene: TRBJ1-5
v_gene: TRBV19
len: 14
CDR3aa: CASSIKPYVSPQHF
CDR3nt: TGTGCCAGTAGTATTAAGCCTTACGTGAGCCCCCAGCATTTT

abundance: NA
d_gene: TRBD1
j_gene: TRBJ1-2
v_gene: TRBV28
len: 15
CDR3aa: CASSPGQGSFYGYTF
CDR3nt: TGTGCCAGCAGTCCAGGACAGGGATCCTTCTATGGCTACACCTTC

abundance: NA
d_gene: NA
j_gene: TRBJ1-1
v_gene: TRBV6-5
len: 13
CDR3aa: CASTTPSGTEAFF
CDR3nt: TGTGCCAGCACCACCCCATCAGGTACTGAAGCTTTCTTT

abundance: NA
d_gene: TRBD1
j_gene: TRBJ2-7
v_gene: TRBV18
len: 15
CDR3aa: CASSPSRDSSYEQYF
CDR3nt: TGTGCCAGCTCACCTTCGAGGGACAGCTCCTACGAGCAGTACTTC

abundance: NA
d_gene: TRBD1
j_gene: TRBJ1-2
v_gene: TRBV5-4
len: 14
CDR3aa: CASSKDRGDYGYTF
CDR3nt: TGTGCCAGCAGCAAGGACAGGGGGGACTATGGCTACACCTTC

abundance: NA
d_gene: TRBD1
j_gene: TRBJ1-2
v_gene: TRBV9
len: 17
CDR3aa: CASSGKQGDRGLYGYTF
CDR3nt: TGTGCCAGCAGCGGGAAGCAGGGCGACAGGGGGCTCTATGGCTACACCTTC

abundance: NA
d_gene: NA
j_gene: TRBJ2-7
v_gene: TRBV2
len: 14
CDR3aa: CASSENGAGYEQYF
CDR3nt: TGTGCCAGCAGTGAAAATGGGGCCGGATACGAGCAGTACTTC

abundance: NA
d_gene: TRBD1
j_gene: TRBJ1-2
v_gene: TRBV9
len: 17
CDR3aa: CASSQRGWERQGFGYTF
CDR3nt: TGTGCCAGCAGCCAAAGAGGGTGGGAGAGACAGGGATTTGGCTACACCTTC

abundance: NA
d_gene: TRBD1
j_gene: TRBJ1-1
v_gene: TRBV7-8
len: 13
CDR3aa: CASRPQGDAEAFF
CDR3nt: TGTGCCAGCAGACCCCAGGGGGACGCTGAAGCTTTCTTT

abundance: once
d_gene: TRBD1
j_gene: TRBJ1-1
v_gene: TRBV3-1/TRBV3-2
len: 14
CDR3aa: CASSQTGEGEGTFF
CDR3nt: TGTGCCAGCAGCCAGACAGGGGAGGGCGAGGGAACTTTCTTT

abundance: NA
d_gene: NA
j_gene: TRBJ1-1
v_gene: TRBV28
len: 15
CDR3aa: CASNPPGEVNTEAFF
CDR3nt: TGTGCCAGCAACCCCCCGGGGGAGGTCAACACTGAAGCTTTCTTT